The rows below give T cell receptor delta chains drawn from one sample of a study of γδ T cells in repeated Plasmodium falciparum infection. TCRdb made new clone calls on the multiplex PCR reads using CATT. Of some 50,000 delta-chain clones detected, around 1.6% appear once; the ten largest clones hold 7.5% to 10%. Input material: gamma-delta T cells from blood. The receptors stem from a pool of human donors (malaria-infected and uninfected, not separated). Each CDR3 is given with its conserved first and last residue. A D gene is named only where the DNA matches it firmly. Clone size is shown for a subset of rows, as once, few, many or a class of expanded clone.

v_gene	d_gene	j_gene	abundance	CDR3aa	CDR3nt
TRDV1	.	TRDJ1	many	CALGVFGAFFRHLGDTDKLIF	TGTGCTCTTGGGGTCTTCGGGGCCTTCTTTCGACACCTCGGGGACACCGATAAACTCATCTTT
TRDV3	TRDD3	TRDJ1	medium-sized	CAYRLGGRPDKLIF	TGTGCCTATCGCCTGGGGGGTCGACCCGATAAACTCATCTTT
TRDV2	TRDD3	TRDJ1	many	CACDTVELGDTAELIF	TGTGCCTGTGACACAGTAGAACTGGGGGATACCGCGGAACTCATCTTT
TRDV1	.	TRDJ1	many	CALGETTGLLWGIRYTDKLIF	TGTGCTCTTGGGGAAACCACCGGCCTTCTTTGGGGTATAAGGTACACCGATAAACTCATCTTT
TRDV1	.	TRDJ1	.	CALGELGVSLTAKLIF	TGTGCTCTTGGGGAATTGGGGGTTAGTTTGACAGCAAAACTCATCTTT
TRDV3	TRDD2	TRDJ1	many	CAFRTLFPTGYWWVNYTDKLIF	TGTGCCTTCCGAACTTTATTTCCTACGGGCTACTGGTGGGTCAACTACACCGATAAACTCATCTTT
TRDV1	TRDD3	TRDJ1	many	CALGEPGPARGTGGYVSYRSKLIF	TGTGCTCTTGGGGAACCCGGTCCCGCCCGCGGTACTGGGGGATACGTAAGTTATCGGAGTAAACTCATCTTT
TRDV2	TRDD3	TRDJ1	medium-sized	CACDTPYWGKYTDKLIF	TGTGCCTGTGACACGCCGTACTGGGGGAAGTACACCGATAAACTCATCTTT
TRDV2	TRDD3	TRDJ1	many	CACDTVGVLGDSKDDKLIF	TGTGCCTGTGACACCGTTGGGGTACTGGGGGATAGTAAAGACGATAAACTCATCTTT
TRDV1	.	TRDJ1	.	CALGAQAFLQGIPLDTDKLIF	TGTGCTCTTGGGGCCCAGGCCTTCCTACAGGGGATACCTTTAGACACCGATAAACTCATCTTT
TRDV1	TRDD3	TRDJ1	medium-sized	CALRGGGYPGILEYTDKLIF	TGTGCTCTTAGAGGAGGGGGATACCCTGGGATACTGGAGTACACCGATAAACTCATCTTT
TRDV1	.	TRDJ1	many	CALGENFSQAHCNGTDKLIF	TGTGCTCTTGGGGAAAATTTCAGCCAGGCTCACTGTAATGGCACCGATAAACTCATCTTT
TRDV1	TRDD3	TRDJ1	many	CALGERGKGIPLTDKLIF	TGTGCTCTTGGGGAAAGAGGCAAGGGGATACCCCTCACCGATAAACTCATCTTT
TRDV1	TRDD3	TRDJ1	many	CALGVPSYWGTKRYTDKLIF	TGTGCTCTTGGGGTCCCCTCGTACTGGGGGACCAAAAGATACACCGATAAACTCATCTTT
TRDV1	.	TRDJ1	medium-sized	CALGEIVRSLPRHLGMGFTDKLIF	.
TRDV1	TRDD3	TRDJ1	many	CALRAFRRFLGDTSGYTDKLIF	TGTGCTCTCAGGGCCTTCCGACGATTTCTGGGGGATACGAGCGGGTACACCGATAAACTCATCTTT
TRDV1	.	TRDJ1	many	CALGDLILLRILTRNKLIF	TGTGCTCTTGGGGATCTCATCCTACTGAGGATACTAACGCGAAATAAACTCATCTTT
TRDV1	.	TRDJ1	medium-sized	CALGASPHDKLIF	TGTGCTCTTGGGGCATCGCCCCACGATAAACTCATCTTT
TRDV1	.	TRDJ1	many	CALEELLISQAGKLIF	TGTGCTCTTGAGGAACTGCTGATTTCCCAAGCGGGGAAGCTCATCTTT
TRDV2	.	TRDJ1	large	CACDTPFVVGVLIF	TGTGCCTGTGACACCCCTTTTGTAGTTGGCGTACTCATCTTT